One sample yielded the 19 T cell receptor beta chains listed below, sequenced in a study of T cells in Graves' hyperthyroidism and ophthalmopathy. It was RNA transcripts that yielded the amplified TCR beta CDR3 regions. First-round RT-PCR with HTBI primers amplified the TCR CDR3 region. TCRdb re-called the multiplex PCR reads through MiXCR, storing one row per CDR3 protein. This table has around 600,000 distinct CDR3 sequences, approximately 15% appearing once. The sequenced sample consisted of blood. These TCRs come from a woman in her forties with Graves' ophthalmopathy.

This clonotype was detected a few times. The chain uses TRBV27 and TRBJ1-5, with D uncertain. This CDR3 comprises 15 residues. Germline CDR1 reads MNHEY; CDR2 reads SMNVEV (reference sequence). Between the trimmed V and J ends, which lost 2 bases and 4 bases, there was a span of 12 bases. The CDR3 bases are TGTGCCAGCAGTTTAGTGGCAGGATATAATCAGCCCCAGCATTTT. It codes for CASSLVAGYNQPQHF.

This clonotype was seen a few times. The chain joins TRBV4-1 to TRBJ2-4, with TRBD2 matching 8 bases. Trimming took 3 bases from V and 9 from J; bases not matched to a gene: 4. Germline values: CDR1 MGHRA, CDR2 YSYEKL. The CDR3 loop spans 13 amino acids. The CDR3 bases are TGCGCCAGCAGCCAGCCGGGGGGGGGCATTCAGTACTTC. Its translation is CASSQPGGGIQYF.

This clonotype was seen at least ten times. The genes are TRBV12-3 or TRBV12-4 and TRBJ1-5; D is ambiguous. The ends were cut back, 5 bases at V and 7 bases at J, with 15 bases in the middle. This CDR3 spans 14 amino acids. CDR3: CASSARREEQPQHF. The CDR3 coding sequence is TGTGCCAGCAGTGCCCGACGGGAAGAACAGCCCCAGCATTTT.

This clonotype was recorded many times. The chain joins TRBV6-1 to TRBJ2-3; the match to TRBD2 covers 12 bases. Germline CDR1 and CDR2: MNHNS and SASEGT. V shed 5 bases and J 2 bases; nucleotides not matched to a gene: 11. The CDR3 loop spans 18 amino acids. CDR3 coding DNA: TGTGCCAGCAGTCCCGGAAGACTAGCGGGGGCCCTCACAGATACGCAGTATTTT. The encoded protein is CASSPGRLAGALTDTQYF.

This clonotype has ten or more counts. CDR3 amino acids: CASSRDRVRQETQYF. CDR3 DNA: TGTGCCAGCAGCAGAGACAGGGTCAGACAAGAGACCCAGTACTTC. The chain employs TRBV7-2 and TRBJ2-5; 7 bases match TRBD1. V trimming: 5 bases; J trimming: 2 bases; junction bases outside the gene matches: 8. This CDR3 contains 15 residues. CDR1 SGHTA and CDR2 FQGNSA come from the germline V gene.

This clonotype appeared many times. This CDR3 is CASRAPGGPLDTQYF. The CDR3, as DNA: TGTGCCAGCCGAGCCCCGGGAGGGCCTCTGGATACGCAGTATTTT. The chain joins TRBV2 to TRBJ2-3; TRBD2 agrees at 8 bases. The germline gives CDR1 SNHLY, CDR2 FYNNEI. Trimming took 8 bases from V and 6 from J; bases not matched to a gene: 13. There are 15 residues in the CDR3. The complete variable domain, with remaining parts taken from reference TRBV2 and TRBJ2-3, reads EPEVTQTPSHQVTQMGQEVILRCVPISNHLYFYWYRQILGQKVEFLVSFYNNEISEKSEIFDDQFSVERPDGSNFTLKIRSTKLEDSAMYFCASRAPGGPLDTQYFGPGTRLTVL.

This clonotype was seen only a few times. It may be a read error: a sequence one base away is much more abundant. The J gene is TRBJ1-1, the V gene TRBV29-1; 9 bases fit TRBD1. This CDR3 has 15 residues. The V and J ends lost 2 bases and 4 bases, in that order; junction bases with no gene match: 8. The germline V gene has CDR1 SQVTM and CDR2 ANQGSEA. In nucleotides, the CDR3 is TGCAGCGTTGAATCCCCACAGGGGGCGGGCACTGAAGCTTTCTTT. Translating it yields CSVESPQGAGTEAFF.

This clonotype was counted between two and nine times. The chain uses TRBV3-1 and TRBJ2-4, with 7 positions matching TRBD1. V shed 4 bases, J shed 4 bases, and the junction held 4 bases outside the gene matches. The germline V gene encodes CDR1 LGHDT and CDR2 YNNKEL (reference sequence). The CDR3 has 14 amino acids. The CDR3 nucleotides are TGTGCCAGCAGCCCCCGACAGGGAAAAAACATTCAGTACTTC. This codes for CASSPRQGKNIQYF. The whole variable domain, remainder taken from reference TRBV3-1 and TRBJ2-4, is DTAVSQTPKYLVTQMGNDKSIKCEQNLGHDTMYWYKQDSKKFLKIMFSYNNKELIINETVPNRFSPKSPDKAHLNLHINSLELGDSAVYFCASSPRQGKNIQYFGAGTRLSVL.

V gene TRBV7-9 combines with J gene TRBJ1-5; weak D call: TRBD1 (5 bases). The CDR3 is 18 residues long. V lost 5 bases and J lost 2, with 22 bases in between. CDR1 SEHNR and CDR2 FQNEAQ come from the germline V gene (reference sequence). The CDR3 loop reads CASSRGPSRAGGNQPQHF. The CDR3, as DNA: TGTGCCAGCAGCCGCGGCCCCTCTAGGGCGGGGGGCAATCAGCCCCAGCATTTT.

V gene TRBV7-2 combines with J gene TRBJ2-2, with 10 bases matching TRBD2. From germline, CDR1 is SGHTA and CDR2 FQGNSA. Trimming took 4 bases from V and 5 from J; bases not matched to a gene: 1. The CDR3 extends over 14 amino acids. The CDR3 region is CASSSSGRTGELFF. CDR3 sequence (DNA): TGTGCCAGCAGCTCTAGCGGGAGAACCGGGGAGCTGTTTTTT.

The sample holds many counts of this clonotype. This may arise from a read error, as a much more abundant clone is one base away. The chain couples TRBV2 to TRBJ2-3; no reliable D call. The J call may be wrong; the DNA end is better matched by TRBJ1-5. The length of the CDR3 is 16 residues. CDR1 and CDR2 from the germline V gene are SNHLY and FYNNEI. The CDR3 DNA reads as TGTGCCAGCAGTGATCCAACTCAATACGACACAGATACGCAGCATTTT. Protein product: CASSDPTQYDTDTQHF.

The chain employs TRBV5-1 and TRBJ2-5, with a tentative D call TRBD1 (6 bases). CDR1 is SGHRS, CDR2 YFSETQ, per germline. This CDR3 comprises 14 residues. The V and J ends lost 4 bases and 3 bases respectively, with 13 bases between them. The CDR3 bases are TGCGCCAGCAGCACGGGACAAGCTGAAGAGACCCAGTACTTC. The encoded protein is CASSTGQAEETQYF.

This clonotype was observed a handful of times. The chain is built from TRBV24-1 and TRBJ2-1, with D tentatively TRBD1 (6 bases). Germline CDR1 is KGHDR and CDR2 is SFDVKD. The V end was cut by 8 bases, the J end by 7 bases, with 17 bases between. The CDR3 has 14 residues. Here the CDR3 DNA reads TGTGCCACCAAGGGGGAGACGCTCGGGAATGAGCAGTTCTTC. It encodes CATKGETLGNEQFF.

This clonotype has ten or more counts. CDR3 bases: TGTGCCACGAACCCACCGGCCGGGACAGGGGGCTATGGCTACACCTTC. This gives the protein CATNPPAGTGGYGYTF. V usage is TRBV6-1 and J usage is TRBJ1-2; 11 bases fit TRBD1. V was clipped by 10 bases and J by 4 bases; unmatched bases: 14. The CDR3 length is 16 residues. From germline, CDR1 is MNHNS and CDR2 SASEGT.

The sample holds a few counts of this clonotype. The gene calls are TRBV15 and TRBJ2-6; 9 bases map to TRBD1. This CDR3 spans 15 amino acids. The ends lost 9 bases at V and 4 bases at J; junction bases unmatched: 7. CDR1 is LNHNV, CDR2 YYDKDF, per germline (reference sequence). The CDR3 region is CATGQGKSGANVLTF. The DNA for the CDR3 is TGTGCCACTGGACAGGGGAAATCCGGGGCCAACGTCCTGACTTTC.

This clonotype was seen repeatedly, ten times or more. The chain is built from TRBV7-9 and TRBJ2-1, with a possible D match to TRBD2 (6 bases). V dropped 5 bases and J dropped 2 bases, with 22 bases sitting between them. The CDR3 runs to 18 residues. The V gene's germline CDR1 is SEHNR and CDR2 FQNEAQ (reference sequence). The CDR3: CASSGGRSAEGTYNEQFF. As DNA, the CDR3 is TGTGCCAGCAGCGGGGGGAGGTCAGCGGAAGGCACCTACAATGAGCAGTTCTTC.

This clonotype was observed a single time. This chain uses TRBV30 with TRBJ2-1, with no clear D. Trimming cost V 2 bases and J 4 bases, with 12 bases left between them. The germline gives CDR1 GTSNPN, CDR2 SVGIG (reference sequence). This CDR3 region has 14 residues. CDR3 residues: CAWSQRPRYNEQFF. The CDR3 DNA reads as TGTGCCTGGAGTCAGCGCCCAAGATACAATGAGCAGTTCTTC.

This clonotype was counted a few times. The rearrangement links TRBV20-1 to TRBJ1-2; D might be TRBD1 (6 bases). CDR3 size: 15 residues. Looked up from germline, CDR1 is DFQATT and CDR2 is SNEGSKA (reference sequence). V was pared by 0 bases and J by 5 bases, with 16 bases between. The CDR3 DNA sequence: TGCAGTGCTAGAGATCAGGGGCAGATGGGGTATGGCTACACCTTC. Translation: CSARDQGQMGYGYTF.

This clonotype has just a few counts. This chain joins TRBV20-1 and TRBJ2-1, with D hard to call. CDR3 length: 12 residues. CDR1 is DFQATT and CDR2 is SNEGSKA in the germline V gene (reference sequence). V lost 6 bases and J lost 7, with 13 bases in between. CDR3 region: CSAFGPANEQFF. In nucleotides, the CDR3 is TGCAGTGCATTCGGCCCGGCAAATGAGCAGTTCTTC.